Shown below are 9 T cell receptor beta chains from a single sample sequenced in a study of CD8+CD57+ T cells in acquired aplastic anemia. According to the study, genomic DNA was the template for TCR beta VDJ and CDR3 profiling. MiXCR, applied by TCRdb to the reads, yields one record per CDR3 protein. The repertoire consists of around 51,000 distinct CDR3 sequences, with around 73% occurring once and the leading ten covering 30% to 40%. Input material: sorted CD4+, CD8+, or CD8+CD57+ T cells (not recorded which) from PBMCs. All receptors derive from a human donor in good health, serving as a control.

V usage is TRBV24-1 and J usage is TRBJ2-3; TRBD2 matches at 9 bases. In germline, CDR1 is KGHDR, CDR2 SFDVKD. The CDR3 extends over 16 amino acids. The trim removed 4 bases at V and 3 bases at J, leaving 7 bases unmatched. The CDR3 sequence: CATSDPSGVKTDTQYF. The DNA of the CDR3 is TGTGCCACCAGTGACCCTAGCGGGGTGAAAACAGATACGCAGTATTTT.

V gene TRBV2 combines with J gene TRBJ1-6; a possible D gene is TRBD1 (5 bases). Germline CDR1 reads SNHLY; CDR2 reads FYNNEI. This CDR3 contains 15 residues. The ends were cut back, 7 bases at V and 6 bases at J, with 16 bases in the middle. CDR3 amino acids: CASNVWGGGNSPLHF. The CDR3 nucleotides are TGTGCCAGCAACGTCTGGGGGGGTGGTAATTCACCCCTCCACTTT.

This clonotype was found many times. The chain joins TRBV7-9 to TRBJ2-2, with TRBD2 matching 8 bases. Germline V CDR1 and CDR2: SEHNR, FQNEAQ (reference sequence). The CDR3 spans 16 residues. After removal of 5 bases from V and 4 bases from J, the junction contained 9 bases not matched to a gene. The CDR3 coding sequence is TGTGCCAGCAGCCTACCGGGAGGGGTGCGCACCGGGGAGCTGTTTTTT. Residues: CASSLPGGVRTGELFF.

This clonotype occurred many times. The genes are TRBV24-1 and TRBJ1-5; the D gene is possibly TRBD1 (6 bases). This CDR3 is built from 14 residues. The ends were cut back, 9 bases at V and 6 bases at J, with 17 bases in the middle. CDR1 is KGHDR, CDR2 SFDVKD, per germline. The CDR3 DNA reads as TGTGCCACCCTACCGGGGGGGGGGCTTCAGCCCCAGCATTTT. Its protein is CATLPGGGLQPQHF.

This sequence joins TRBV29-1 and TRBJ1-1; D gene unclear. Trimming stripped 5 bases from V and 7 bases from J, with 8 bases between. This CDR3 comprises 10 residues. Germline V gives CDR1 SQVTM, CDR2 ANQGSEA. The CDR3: CSVPQLEAFF. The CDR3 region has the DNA TGCAGCGTTCCGCAGCTTGAAGCTTTCTTT.

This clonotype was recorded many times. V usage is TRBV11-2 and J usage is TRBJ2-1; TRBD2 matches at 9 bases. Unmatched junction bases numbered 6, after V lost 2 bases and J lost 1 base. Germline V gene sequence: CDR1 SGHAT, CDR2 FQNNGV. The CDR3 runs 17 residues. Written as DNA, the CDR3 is TGTGCCAGCAGCTTATGGTCTAGCGGGAATTCCTACAATGAGCAGTTCTTC. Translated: CASSLWSSGNSYNEQFF.

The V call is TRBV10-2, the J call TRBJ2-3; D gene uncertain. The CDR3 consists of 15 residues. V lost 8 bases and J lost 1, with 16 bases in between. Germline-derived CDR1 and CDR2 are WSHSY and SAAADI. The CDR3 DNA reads TGCGCCAGCGGCATAGCCCGGTGGGGCACAGATACGCAGTATTTT. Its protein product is CASGIARWGTDTQYF.

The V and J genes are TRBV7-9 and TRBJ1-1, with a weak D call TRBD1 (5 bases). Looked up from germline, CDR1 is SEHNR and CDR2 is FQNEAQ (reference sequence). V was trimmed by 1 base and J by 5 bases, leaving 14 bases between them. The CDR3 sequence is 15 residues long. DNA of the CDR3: TGTGCCAGCAGCTTAGAGCCGGGGCGCCGAACTGAAGCTTTCTTT. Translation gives CASSLEPGRRTEAFF.

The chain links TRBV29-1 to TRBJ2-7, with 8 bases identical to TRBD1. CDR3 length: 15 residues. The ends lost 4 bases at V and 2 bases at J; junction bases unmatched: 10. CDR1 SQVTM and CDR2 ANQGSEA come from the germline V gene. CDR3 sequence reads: CSVVSRGRTTYEQYF. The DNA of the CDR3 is TGCAGCGTTGTGTCCAGGGGGCGGACCACCTACGAGCAGTACTTC.